The clone carrying this T cell receptor (beta chain) was seen many times. Its antigen remains unidentified. This CDR3 spans 15 amino acids. Trimming took 3 bases from V and 7 from J, leaving 19 bases between them. Per the germline V gene, CDR1 is SQVTM and CDR2 is ANQGSEA. Amplified TCR beta CDR3 regions came from RNA transcripts. Initially, a first-round RT-PCR of the TCR CDR3 employed the HTBI primer set. TCRdb re-analysed the multiplex PCR reads in MiXCR, keeping a single row per CDR3 protein. The sample lists 750,000 to 950,000 distinct CDR3 sequences, more than 30% occurring once. This entry belongs to a study of T cells in Graves' hyperthyroidism and ophthalmopathy. Findings of the study overall: From stable hyperthyroidism, ophthalmopathy was separated by a 13 V-J model.

Sequences were obtained from blood. The clonotype originates from a man aged 18 to 30 with Graves' hyperthyroidism. V is TRBV29-1 and J is TRBJ1-5, with D possibly matching TRBD1 (6 bases). The CDR3 here is CSVDSPGGGRQPQHF. The CDR3 DNA is TGCAGCGTTGATTCGCCAGGAGGGGGTAGGCAGCCCCAGCATTTT.